This paragraph reports one TCR beta chain. The sample belongs to a study of blood T cell repertoires in COVID-19. The germline CDR1 and CDR2 sequences are LGHNA and YNFKEQ. Between the trimmed V and J ends, which lost 0 bases and 7 bases, there was a span of 19 bases. This CDR3 contains 16 residues. Sequencing used immunoSEQ multiplex PCR; TCRdb keeps in-frame clones, though not all of them. This table has 200,000 to 300,000 clones, around 87% appearing once. Sample: peripheral blood. The sequence came from a middle-aged woman who had recovered from COVID-19. The chain uses TRBV4-2 and TRBJ2-7; possibly TRBD1 for D (5 bases). The CDR3 bases are TGTGCCAGCAGCCAAGAACAGAAACAGGTCCTACGGGAGCAGTACTTC. It codes for CASSQEQKQVLREQYF.